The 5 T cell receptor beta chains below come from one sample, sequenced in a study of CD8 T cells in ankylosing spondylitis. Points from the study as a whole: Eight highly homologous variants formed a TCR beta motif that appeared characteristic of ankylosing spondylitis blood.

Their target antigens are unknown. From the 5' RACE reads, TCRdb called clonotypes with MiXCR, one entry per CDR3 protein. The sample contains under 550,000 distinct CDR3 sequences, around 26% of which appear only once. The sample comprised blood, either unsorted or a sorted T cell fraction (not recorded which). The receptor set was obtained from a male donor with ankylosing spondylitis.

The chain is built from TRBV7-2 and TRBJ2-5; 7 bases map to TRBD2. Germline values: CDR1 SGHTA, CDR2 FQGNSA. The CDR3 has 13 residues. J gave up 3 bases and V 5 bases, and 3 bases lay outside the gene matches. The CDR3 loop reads CASSPAGEETQYF. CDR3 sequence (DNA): TGTGCCAGCAGCCCCGCGGGAGAAGAGACCCAGTACTTC.

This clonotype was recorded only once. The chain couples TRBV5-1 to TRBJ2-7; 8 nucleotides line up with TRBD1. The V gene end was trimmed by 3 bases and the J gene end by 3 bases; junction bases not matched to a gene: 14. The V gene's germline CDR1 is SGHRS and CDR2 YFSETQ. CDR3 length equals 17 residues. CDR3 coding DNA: TGCGCCAGCAGCTCTCTTTTGCAGGGGGCTGTTATCTACGAGCAGTACGTC. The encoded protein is CASSSLLQGAVIYEQYV.

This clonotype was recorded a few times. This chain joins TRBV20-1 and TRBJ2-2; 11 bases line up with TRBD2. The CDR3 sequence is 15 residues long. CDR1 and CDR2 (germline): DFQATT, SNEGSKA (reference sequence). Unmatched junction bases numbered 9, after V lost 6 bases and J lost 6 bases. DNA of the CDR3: TGCAGTGCCTCACTAGCGGGAGTTCGGTCCGGGGAGCTGTTTTTT. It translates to CSASLAGVRSGELFF.

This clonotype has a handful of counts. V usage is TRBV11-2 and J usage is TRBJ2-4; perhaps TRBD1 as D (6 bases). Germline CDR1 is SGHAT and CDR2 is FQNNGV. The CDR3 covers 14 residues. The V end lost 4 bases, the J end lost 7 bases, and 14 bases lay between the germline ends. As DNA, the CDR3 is TGTGCCAGCAGCTCTCCAGGGGCGTGGAACATTCAGTACTTC. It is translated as CASSSPGAWNIQYF.

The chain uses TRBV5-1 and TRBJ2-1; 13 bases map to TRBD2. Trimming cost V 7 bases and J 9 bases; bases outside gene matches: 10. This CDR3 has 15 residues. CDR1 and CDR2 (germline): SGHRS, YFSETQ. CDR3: CASCLGTSGNREQFF. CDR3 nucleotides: TGCGCCAGCTGTCTGGGGACTAGCGGGAACCGTGAGCAGTTCTTC.